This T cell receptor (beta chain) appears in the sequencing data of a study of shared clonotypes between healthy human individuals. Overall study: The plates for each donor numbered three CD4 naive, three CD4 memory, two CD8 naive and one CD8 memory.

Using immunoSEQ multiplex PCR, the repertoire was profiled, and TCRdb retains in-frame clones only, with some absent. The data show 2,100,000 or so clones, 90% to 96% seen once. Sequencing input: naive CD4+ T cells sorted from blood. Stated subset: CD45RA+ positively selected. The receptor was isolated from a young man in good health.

The CDR3 reads CASSPLGGAVNEQYF. CDR3 in DNA: TGTGCCAGTAGTCCTCTGGGAGGGGCGGTAAACGAGCAGTACTTC. V gene TRBV19 combines with J gene TRBJ2-7; 7 nucleotides line up with TRBD2. The V gene's germline CDR1 is LNHDA and CDR2 SQIVND (reference sequence). J was trimmed by 5 bases and V by 5 bases; bases with no gene match: 12. The CDR3 runs 15 residues.